The entry that follows covers one T cell receptor (beta chain) sequence. The junction does not match germline at one end; this may be a read error. Using RNA template, CDR3s of TCR alpha and beta were amplified with iRepertoire arm-PCR. MiXCR was run by TCRdb on the multiplex PCR reads, yielding one entry per CDR3 protein. The sample contains some 120,000 distinct CDR3 sequences, 20% to 25% of which appear only once. This entry comes from a study of glioma-infiltrating T cells. The CDR3 is 12 residues long. This receptor was taken from a human donor with low-grade glioma or glioblastoma, undergoing nonglioma brain surgery, or in good health (not recorded which). The chain uses TRBV12-3 or TRBV12-4 and TRBJ2-5; D remains unclear. Sequenced input: glioma tissue, nonneoplastic brain tissue, or PBMCs (not recorded which). CDR3 DNA sequence: TGTGCCACCCGGTGGCAGCAAGGGACCCAGTACTTC. Its protein is CATRWQQGTQYF.